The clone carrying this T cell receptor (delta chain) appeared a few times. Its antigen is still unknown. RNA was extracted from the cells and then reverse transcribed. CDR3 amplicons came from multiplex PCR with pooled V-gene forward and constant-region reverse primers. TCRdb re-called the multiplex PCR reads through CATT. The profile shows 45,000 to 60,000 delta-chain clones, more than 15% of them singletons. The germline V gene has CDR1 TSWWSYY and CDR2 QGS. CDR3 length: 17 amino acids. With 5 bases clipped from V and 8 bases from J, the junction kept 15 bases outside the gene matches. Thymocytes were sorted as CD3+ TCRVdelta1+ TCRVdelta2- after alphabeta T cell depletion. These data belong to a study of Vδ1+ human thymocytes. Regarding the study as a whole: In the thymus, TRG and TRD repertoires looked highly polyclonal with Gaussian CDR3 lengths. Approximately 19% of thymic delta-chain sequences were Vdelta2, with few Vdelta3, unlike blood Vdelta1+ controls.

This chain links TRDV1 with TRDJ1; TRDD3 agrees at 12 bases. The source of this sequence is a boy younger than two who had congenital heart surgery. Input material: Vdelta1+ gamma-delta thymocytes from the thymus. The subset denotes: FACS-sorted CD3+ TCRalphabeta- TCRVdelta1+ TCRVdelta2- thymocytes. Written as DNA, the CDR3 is TGTGCTCTTGGGATCCTTCCTACGCTGGGGGATACGCCCAAACTCATCTTT. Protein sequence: CALGILPTLGDTPKLIF.